This T cell receptor beta chain was retrieved from a study of T cell responses to AZD1222 COVID-19 vaccine. The study, taken as a whole, reports: The repertoires were collected only after the peak T cell response.

Concerning this clone: Antigen unknown.

CDR3 size: 14 residues. J gave up 5 bases and V 5 bases, and 7 bases lay outside the gene matches. Germline V lookup: CDR1 SEHNR, CDR2 FQNEAQ (reference sequence). Generated by immunoSEQ multiplex PCR, the TCRdb table keeps only in-frame clones and is missing some. The sample lists some 40,000 clones; roughly 77% were seen once. The chain carries TRBV7-9 and TRBJ1-1; 8 bases are shared with TRBD1. The material sequenced was peripheral blood, taken 28 days after the second dose of the MenACWY control vaccine. The TCR sequence derives from an adult who received the MenACWY meningococcal vaccine as a control. CDR3 coding DNA: TGTGCCAGCAGCGCAACAGGGGGGTTGACTGAAGCTTTCTTT. It encodes CASSATGGLTEAFF.